The T cell receptor beta chain described here comes from a study of CD8 T cells in ankylosing spondylitis. Study results and caveats: Significant enrichment of disease-linked clones was reported in matched ankylosing spondylitis synovial fluid.

TCRdb itself ran the 5' RACE reads through MiXCR, one entry per CDR3 protein. The sample consists of some 250,000 distinct CDR3 sequences, about 24% of them appearing once. V was cut by 6 bases and J by 7 bases, with 22 bases left in between. The CDR3 contains 16 residues. Worth noting for this clonotype: The antigen remains undetermined.

The sequence derives from a male donor with ankylosing spondylitis or in good health (not recorded which). What was sequenced was blood, either unsorted or a sorted T cell fraction (not recorded which). The V and J genes are TRBV12-3 or TRBV12-4 and TRBJ2-1, with D possibly matching TRBD2 (5 bases). The CDR3 is CASSPRRPGSVNEQFF. The CDR3 DNA reads TGTGCCAGCAGCCCACGTCGGCCGGGGAGTGTTAATGAGCAGTTCTTC.